This T cell receptor (beta chain) appears in the sequencing data of a study of T cell responses to AZD1222 COVID-19 vaccine. This table comes from immunoSEQ multiplex PCR, and its TCRdb copy is limited to in-frame clones, with some not included. The sample includes over 120,000 clones, about 92% of them seen just once. This clone was detected only a few times. The CDR3 runs 16 residues. Trimming removed 4 bases at V and 7 bases at J, with 22 bases between. Germline V lookup: CDR1 MDHEN, CDR2 SYDVKM. This receptor was taken from an adult who received the AZD1222 COVID-19 vaccine. J is TRBJ1-2 and V is TRBV28; possible D gene TRBD1, 5 bases. The source was peripheral blood, collected 28 days after the second AZD1222 dose. The CDR3 DNA reads as TGTGCCAGCAGTTCTGCGGCGGGGCAGGGTTCTAGTGGCTACACCTTC. Translated: CASSSAAGQGSSGYTF.